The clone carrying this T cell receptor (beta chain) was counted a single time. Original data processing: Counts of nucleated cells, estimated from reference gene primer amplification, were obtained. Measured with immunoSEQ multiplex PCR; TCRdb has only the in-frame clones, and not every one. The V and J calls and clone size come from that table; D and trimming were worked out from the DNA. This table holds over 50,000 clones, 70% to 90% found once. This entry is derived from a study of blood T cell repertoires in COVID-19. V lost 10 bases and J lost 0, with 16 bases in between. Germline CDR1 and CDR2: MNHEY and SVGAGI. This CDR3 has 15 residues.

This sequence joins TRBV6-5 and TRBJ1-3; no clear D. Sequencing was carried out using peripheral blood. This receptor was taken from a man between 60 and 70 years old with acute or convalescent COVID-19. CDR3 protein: CATTTVGVSGNTIYF. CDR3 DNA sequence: TGTGCCACAACTACCGTCGGAGTCTCTGGAAACACCATATATTTT.